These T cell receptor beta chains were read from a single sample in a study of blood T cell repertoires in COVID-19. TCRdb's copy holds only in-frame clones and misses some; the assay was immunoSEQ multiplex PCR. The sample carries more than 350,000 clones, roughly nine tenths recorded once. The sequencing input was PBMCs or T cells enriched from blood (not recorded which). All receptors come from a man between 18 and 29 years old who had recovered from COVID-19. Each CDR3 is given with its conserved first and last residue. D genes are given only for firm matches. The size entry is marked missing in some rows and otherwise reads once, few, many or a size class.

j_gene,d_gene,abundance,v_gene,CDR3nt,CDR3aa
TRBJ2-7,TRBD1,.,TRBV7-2,TGTGCCAGCAGACCTCCGGGACAGGGGTCCGACGAGCAGTACTTC,CASRPPGQGSDEQYF
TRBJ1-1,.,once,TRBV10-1,TGCGCCAGCAGACCAGGGTTGGGCACTGAAGCTTTCTTT,CASRPGLGTEAFF
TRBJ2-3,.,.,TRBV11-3,TGTGCCAGCAGTGGGACTAGCACAGATACGCAGTATTTT,CASSGTSTDTQYF
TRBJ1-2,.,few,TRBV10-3,TGTGCCATCAGTGGGCTGAGACAGATAGATGGCTACACCTTC,CAISGLRQIDGYTF
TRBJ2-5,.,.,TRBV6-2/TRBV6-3,TGTGCCAGCAGTTACGACTCTTCGTGGCAAGAGACCCAGTACTTC,CASSYDSSWQETQYF
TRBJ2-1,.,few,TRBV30,TGTGCCTGGAGTGCCCGGGACTCCTGGACGGGGGAGCAGTTCTTC,CAWSARDSWTGEQFF
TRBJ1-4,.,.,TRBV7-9,TGTGCCAGCAGCTCCCCCTTGGAGGGCCCGTTTTTT,CASSSPLEGPFF
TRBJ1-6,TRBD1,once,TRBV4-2,TGTGCCAGCAGCCAAGATCGTCGAGGACAGGGTAGCTCCTATAATTCACCCCTCCACTTT,CASSQDRRGQGSSYNSPLHF
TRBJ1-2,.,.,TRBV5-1,TGCGCCAGCAGCTTGGATTTGGGAGAGCAGGGCTACACCTTC,CASSLDLGEQGYTF
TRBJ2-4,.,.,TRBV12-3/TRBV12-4,TGTGCCAGCGGTGGCCAGGCCAAAAACATTCAGTACTTC,CASGGQAKNIQYF
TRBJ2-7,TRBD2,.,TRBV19,TGTGCCAGCGGACTAGCGGGAACCTACGAGCAGTACTTC,CASGLAGTYEQYF
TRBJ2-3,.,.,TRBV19,TGTGCCAGTAGTACGCCTTTGGGGGCGGGAGATACGCAGTATTTT,CASSTPLGAGDTQYF
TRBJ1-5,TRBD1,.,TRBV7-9,TGTGCCAGCAGCTCCCTAGGGGGCGATAACCGGCCCCAGCATTTT,CASSSLGGDNRPQHF
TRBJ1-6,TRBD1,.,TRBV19,TGTGCCAGTAGTTCCGGGACAGGGGTTAATTCACCCCTCCACTTT,CASSSGTGVNSPLHF
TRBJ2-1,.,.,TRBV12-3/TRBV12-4,TGTGCCAGCAGTAAACAGGCGGCCAATGAGCAGTTCTTC,CASSKQAANEQFF
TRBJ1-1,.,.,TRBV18,TGTGCCAGCTCCCCGTCCGGGGGAAACACTGAAGCTTTCTTT,CASSPSGGNTEAFF
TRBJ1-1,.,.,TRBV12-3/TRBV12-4,TGTGCCAGCAGTTTAATGAGGGACACTGAAGCTTTCTTT,CASSLMRDTEAFF
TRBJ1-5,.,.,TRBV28,TGTGCCAGTTCACAACTAAATCAGCCCCAGCATTTT,CASSQLNQPQHF
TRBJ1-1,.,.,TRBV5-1,TGCGCCAGCAGCCGGGACGCCTCCTGGGGGGGGTGGACTGAAGCTTTCTTT,CASSRDASWGGWTEAFF
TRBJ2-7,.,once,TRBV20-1,TGCAGTGCTAGTGGTTACAAAACCTACGAGCAGTACTTC,CSASGYKTYEQYF
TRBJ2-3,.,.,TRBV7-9,TGTGCCAGCAGCCCCGGGACTTCAAGCACAGATACGCAGTATTTT,CASSPGTSSTDTQYF
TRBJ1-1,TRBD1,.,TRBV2,TGTGCCAGCAGTGATGGGACAGGGGTAGGAGCTTTCTTT,CASSDGTGVGAFF
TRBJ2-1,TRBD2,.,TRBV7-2,TGTGCCAGCAGCCCCATAAGCGGGAGGGCCAGGAATGAGCAGTTCTTC,CASSPISGRARNEQFF
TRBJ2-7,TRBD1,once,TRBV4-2,TGTGCCAGCAGCCAGAGGGACAGCTACGAGCAGTACTTC,CASSQRDSYEQYF
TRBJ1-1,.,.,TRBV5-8,TGTGCCAGCAGGGACACAAAAAGGGACACTGAAGCTTTCTTT,CASRDTKRDTEAFF
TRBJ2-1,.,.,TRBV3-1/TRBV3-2,TGTGCCAGCAGCCGCAGGCGTGGTGAGCAGTTCTTC,CASSRRRGEQFF
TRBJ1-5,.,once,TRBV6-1,TGTGCCAGCAGTGAATGGCCAGGGGCCAATCAGCCCCAGCATTTT,CASSEWPGANQPQHF
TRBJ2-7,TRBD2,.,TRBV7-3,TGTGCCAGCAGTTTTAGCCCGGGAGGGTCGAACGAGCAGTACTTC,CASSFSPGGSNEQYF